The present T cell receptor (beta chain) was sequenced within a study of T-cell memory formation after mild COVID-19. Trimming removed 6 bases from V and 3 bases from J; junction bases left unmatched: 17. CDR1 is WNHNN, CDR2 SYGVQD, per germline (reference sequence). The CDR3 covers 17 residues. Study outcomes and limitations: Several responding clones turned up in pre-infection memory, indicating that cross-reactive memory may have taken part.

This clonotype was observed a handful of times. Its antigen remains unidentified. One entry per CDR3 protein, called by TCRdb with MiXCR from the 5' RACE reads. The data contain hundreds of thousands of distinct CDR3 sequences, about 22% of them seen just once; the ten biggest clones take up under 8.5%. The sequenced sample consisted of PBMCs or a T cell subset sorted from them (not recorded which). The source is an adult woman who had mild COVID-19 (a few samples of this study predate the infection). Cell type and time point are not known. The J gene is TRBJ2-7, the V gene TRBV10-1; 7 bases fit TRBD1. CDR3 region: CASSSDNMGTEGYEQYF. The CDR3 DNA follows: TGCGCCAGCAGCTCGGATAATATGGGGACAGAAGGCTACGAGCAGTACTTC.